Presented here are 12 T cell receptor beta chains from one specimen sequenced in a study of T cells of healthy individuals. TCRdb fed the 5' RACE reads into MiXCR, producing one record per CDR3 protein. Among around 100,000 distinct CDR3 sequences listed, approximately 15% were seen once. The source of these receptors is a human donor in good health.

V is TRBV9 and J is TRBJ2-7, with D maybe TRBD1 (7 bases). V lost 3 bases and J lost 2, with 12 bases in between. CDR3 length: 14 amino acids. CDR1 SGDLS and CDR2 YYNGEE come from the germline V gene. The CDR3 loop reads CASSGGGTAYEQYF. CDR3 nucleotides: TGTGCCAGCAGCGGTGGGGGGACAGCCTACGAGCAGTACTTC. Full variable domain (missing parts from reference TRBV9 and TRBJ2-7): DSGVTQTPKHLITATGQRVTLRCSPRSGDLSVYWYQQSLDQGLQFLIQYYNGEERAKGNILERFSAQQFPDLHSELNLSSLELGDSALYFCASSGGGTAYEQYFGPGTRLTVT.

Turning to this clonotype: This may stem from a read error, because a much larger clone lies one nucleotide away. The chain uses TRBV20-1 and TRBJ1-6; TRBD1 matches 8 bases. In germline, CDR1 is DFQATT, CDR2 SNEGSKA (reference sequence). This CDR3 has 12 residues. DNA of the CDR3: TGCAGTGCTACAGGGGGCAATTCACTCCTCCACTTT. The encoded protein is CSATGGNSLLHF.

This clonotype came up many times. The rearrangement links TRBV6-2 or TRBV6-3 to TRBJ1-5, with 8 bases aligning to TRBD1. CDR3 length equals 14 residues. Germline V CDR1 and CDR2: MNHEY, SVGEGT. The junction had 2 bases not matched to a gene; V was cut back by 1 base and J by 6 bases. As DNA, the CDR3 is TGTGCCAGCAGTTACTTGACAGGGGCTCAGCCCCAGCATTTT. Protein sequence: CASSYLTGAQPQHF.

This clonotype has ten or more counts. The chain combines TRBV5-1 with TRBJ2-3; D gene uncertain. V was shortened by 0 bases and J by 0 bases, with 11 bases between the two germline ends. The germline V gene encodes CDR1 SGHRS and CDR2 YFSETQ. This CDR3 is 16 amino acids long. CDR3 DNA sequence: TGCGCCAGCAGCTTGGCCTTGCAGTCTAGCACAGATACGCAGTATTTT. Its protein is CASSLALQSSTDTQYF.

CDR3 nucleotides: TGTGCCAGCAGTGGACAGTCAGAGACCCAGTACTTC. Encoded protein: CASSGQSETQYF. J is TRBJ2-5 and V is TRBV2, with D perhaps matching TRBD1 (5 bases). With 4 bases removed from V and 4 bases from J, the gap between germline ends came to 7 bases. Looked up from germline, CDR1 is SNHLY and CDR2 is FYNNEI. The CDR3 length is 12 residues.

At least ten counts were recorded for this clonotype. The V gene is TRBV6-2 or TRBV6-3, the J gene TRBJ2-2; TRBD2 is a possible D gene (6 bases). Germline V CDR1 and CDR2: MNHEY, SVGEGT. The CDR3 loop spans 14 amino acids. V was shortened by 5 bases and J by 6 bases, with 13 bases between the two germline ends. CDR3 nucleotides: TGTGCCAGCAGTAGGAGGGAGTGGGCCGGGGAGCTGTTTTTT. Translation gives CASSRREWAGELFF.

This clonotype was observed at least ten times. V gene TRBV28 combines with J gene TRBJ2-1; unclear D gene. V lost 2 bases and J 9 bases, leaving 8 bases between the germline ends. The CDR3 covers 12 residues. Per germline, CDR1 MDHEN and CDR2 SYDVKM. The CDR3 region has the DNA TGTGCCAGCAGTTTAGCCCGCATTGAGCAGTTCTTC. Residues: CASSLARIEQFF.

This clonotype was detected once. The junction differs from germline at one of its ends, possibly a read error. The gene calls are TRBV7-2 and TRBJ2-3; TRBD2 might be the D (7 bases). Germline CDR1 and CDR2: SGHTA and FQGNSA. The CDR3 covers 14 residues. CDR3 sequence (DNA): TGTGTCAGCAGCTTGAAACAGGGAGGGGATACGCAGTATTTT. This encodes CVSSLKQGGDTQYF.

The chain recombines TRBV7-6 with TRBJ2-1; unclear D gene. The germline gives CDR1 SGHVS, CDR2 FNYEAQ. Trimming removed 4 bases from V and 10 bases from J, with 17 bases in between. This CDR3 spans 14 amino acids. The CDR3 region has the DNA TGTGCCAGCAGCTACACACATGGGATAGAAGAGCAGTTCTTC. Translation gives CASSYTHGIEEQFF.

This clonotype occurred a few times. This chain connects TRBV29-1 to TRBJ2-7; no clear D. The CDR3 is made up of 12 amino acids. V gave up 5 bases and J gave up 6 bases, with 14 bases separating them. From germline, CDR1 is SQVTM and CDR2 ANQGSEA. The CDR3 loop is CSVKGLPPEQYF. DNA of the CDR3: TGCAGCGTTAAAGGTCTACCCCCCGAGCAGTACTTC.

This clonotype came up a few times. The chain recombines TRBV10-3 with TRBJ2-6; tentatively, D is TRBD2 (5 bases). This CDR3 comprises 16 residues. The V gene's germline CDR1 is ENHRY and CDR2 SYGVKD. With 8 bases removed from V and 4 bases from J, the gap between germline ends came to 18 bases. The DNA of the CDR3 is TGTGCCATCCCAGCGGAACCACGCCTAGGGGCCAACGTCCTGACTTTC. It yields the protein CAIPAEPRLGANVLTF.

This chain joins TRBV20-1 and TRBJ2-1, with D unresolved. The length of the CDR3 is 11 residues. The V end lost 2 bases, the J end lost 3 bases, and 2 bases lay between the germline ends. Germline CDR1 is DFQATT and CDR2 is SNEGSKA (reference sequence). The CDR3 sequence: CSARIYNEQFF. CDR3 coding DNA: TGCAGTGCTAGAATCTACAATGAGCAGTTCTTC.